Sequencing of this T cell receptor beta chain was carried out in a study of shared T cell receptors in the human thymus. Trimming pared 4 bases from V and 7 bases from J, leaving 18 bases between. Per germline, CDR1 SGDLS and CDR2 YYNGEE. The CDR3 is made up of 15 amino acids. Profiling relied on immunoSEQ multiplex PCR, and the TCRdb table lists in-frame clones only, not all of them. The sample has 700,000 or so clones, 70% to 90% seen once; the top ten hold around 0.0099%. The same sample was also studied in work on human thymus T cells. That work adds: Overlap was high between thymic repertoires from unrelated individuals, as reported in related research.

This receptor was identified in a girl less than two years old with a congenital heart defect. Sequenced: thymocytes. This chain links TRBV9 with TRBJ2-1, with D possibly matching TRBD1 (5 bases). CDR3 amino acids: CASSPRKRRTNEQFF. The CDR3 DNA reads TGTGCCAGCAGCCCTCGAAAGCGACGGACAAATGAGCAGTTCTTC.